These 30 T cell receptor beta chains originate from one sample sequenced in a study of early T cells in non-severe SARS-CoV-2 infection. TCRdb reanalysed the 5' RACE reads using MiXCR and keeps one entry per CDR3 protein. This table holds around 93,000 distinct CDR3 sequences, approximately 12% found once. Sequenced here: whole blood, sampled at baseline. All receptors derive from an adult who was a healthcare worker with PCR-confirmed SARS-CoV-2 infection or an uninfected control (not recorded which).

In its sample, this clonotype was seen a few times. The chain employs TRBV14 and TRBJ1-6, with a possible D match to TRBD1 (6 bases). Trimming shortened V by 3 bases and J by 15 bases, and 12 bases separated the two germline ends. The CDR3 consists of 12 residues. Germline-derived CDR1 and CDR2 are SGHDN and FVKESK. The CDR3 DNA is TGTGCCAGCAGCCAGCCCCCGGGACACCTCCACTTT. Translation: CASSQPPGHLHF.

A few counts support this clonotype. V is TRBV6-1 and J is TRBJ2-7, with 9 bases identical to TRBD2. In germline, CDR1 is MNHNS, CDR2 SASEGT. V shed 7 bases and J 6 bases; nucleotides not matched to a gene: 7. The length of the CDR3 is 13 residues. The DNA of the CDR3 is TGTGCCAGCATGGGCGGGGGGGCCGCCGAGCAGTACTTC. Its protein product is CASMGGGAAEQYF.

Many counts were recorded for this clonotype. The chain uses TRBV5-1 and TRBJ1-1; tentatively, D is TRBD1 (5 bases). CDR1 and CDR2 from the germline V gene are SGHRS and YFSETQ. Trimming pared 1 base from V and 2 bases from J, leaving 12 bases between. The CDR3 runs to 15 residues. CDR3 sequence (DNA): TGCGCCAGCAGCTTGCCCCGGGACTCTAACACTGAAGCTTTCTTT. Protein: CASSLPRDSNTEAFF. The full variable domain, in which reference TRBV5-1 and TRBJ1-1 provide the parts outside the CDR3, is KAGVTQTPRYLIKTRGQQVTLSCSPISGHRSVSWYQQTPGQGLQFLFEYFSETQRNKGNFPGRFSGRQFSNSRSEMNVSTLELGDSALYLCASSLPRDSNTEAFFGQGTRLTVV.

The sample holds many counts of this clonotype. This chain uses TRBV19 with TRBJ2-1, with no clear D. CDR1 and CDR2 (germline): LNHDA, SQIVND (reference sequence). This CDR3 region has 16 residues. V dropped 5 bases and J dropped 8 bases, with 22 bases sitting between them. The CDR3 region has the DNA TGTGCCAGTAGTCTCGTCCCGGTCAAGTACATCGATGAGCAGTTCTTC. The encoded protein is CASSLVPVKYIDEQFF.

This clonotype occurred many times. The rearrangement joins TRBV5-1 to TRBJ2-3, with D possibly TRBD2 on 6 matching bases. The CDR3 contains 14 residues. Germline V gene lookup returns CDR1 SGHRS and CDR2 YFSETQ. With 0 bases removed from V and 2 bases from J, the gap between germline ends came to 7 bases. CDR3 DNA: TGCGCCAGCAGCTTGGCGGGGGTCACAGATACGCAGTATTTT. Protein sequence: CASSLAGVTDTQYF.

This clonotype was picked up many times. The chain carries TRBV15 and TRBJ2-7; D perhaps matches TRBD2 (5 bases). The CDR3 contains 16 residues. Between the trimmed V and J ends, which lost 0 bases and 0 bases, there was a span of 12 bases. The germline CDR1 and CDR2 sequences are LNHNV and YYDKDF (reference sequence). For the CDR3, the DNA is TGTGCCACCAGCAGAGAAGGCGGGCGGAGCTCCTACGAGCAGTACTTC. It translates to CATSREGGRSSYEQYF. The complete variable domain, with remaining parts taken from reference TRBV15 and TRBJ2-7, reads DAMVIQNPRYQVTQFGKPVTLSCSQTLNHNVMYWYQQKSSQAPKLLFHYYDKDFNNEADTPDNFQSRRPNTSFCFLDIRSPGLGDTAMYLCATSREGGRSSYEQYFGPGTRLTVT.

This clonotype came up a few times. V is TRBV29-1 and J is TRBJ2-1, with TRBD2 matching over 10 bases. J was trimmed by 6 bases and V by 4 bases; bases with no gene match: 0. This CDR3 comprises 12 residues. In germline, CDR1 is SQVTM, CDR2 ANQGSEA. CDR3 protein: CSVASGSNEQFF. CDR3 coding DNA: TGCAGCGTTGCTAGCGGGAGCAATGAGCAGTTCTTC.

The V call is TRBV6-5, the J call TRBJ2-1, with TRBD2 matching 8 bases. The CDR3 length is 16 residues. Germline trimming cut 0 bases from V and 2 bases from J; bases unmatched to any gene: 3. Germline loops: CDR1 MNHEY, CDR2 SVGAGI. The CDR3 coding sequence is TGTGCCAGCAGTTACTCTAGCGGGGTGACCTACAATGAGCAGTTCTTC. As protein: CASSYSSGVTYNEQFF.

This clonotype appeared a few times. The genes are TRBV2 and TRBJ1-1; D gene unclear. The CDR3 spans 13 residues. Trimming stripped 10 bases from V and 1 base from J, with 13 bases between. The germline gives CDR1 SNHLY, CDR2 FYNNEI. CDR3 in amino acids: CATLVLENTEAFF. CDR3 sequence (DNA): TGTGCCACCTTAGTTTTGGAGAACACTGAAGCTTTCTTT.

This clonotype was counted a few times. The rearrangement uses TRBV4-2 and TRBJ2-4; a possible D gene is TRBD1 (6 bases). V lost 4 bases and J lost 0, with 16 bases in between. There are 17 residues in the CDR3. Germline CDR1 is LGHNA and CDR2 is YNFKEQ. The CDR3 DNA follows: TGTGCCAGCAGCCCCTCAACTGGGGGCATAGCCAAAAACATTCAGTACTTC. Translation: CASSPSTGGIAKNIQYF.

This clonotype has more than one count but fewer than ten. The chain carries TRBV5-1 and TRBJ1-1; D is uncertain. The germline gives CDR1 SGHRS, CDR2 YFSETQ. The CDR3 totals 17 residues. V gave up 4 bases and J gave up 6 bases, with 25 bases separating them. In DNA, the CDR3 is TGCGCCAGCAGCCCGCGGGATGGGTCTCCCCCGGAAGCTGAAGCTTTCTTT. Translating gives CASSPRDGSPPEAEAFF.

V usage is TRBV6-5 and J usage is TRBJ2-1; tentative D call: TRBD2 (6 bases). V lost 2 bases, J lost 0 bases, and 8 bases lay in between. Per germline, CDR1 MNHEY and CDR2 SVGAGI. The CDR3 totals 15 residues. CDR3 DNA: TGTGCCAGCAGTTACGACGGGAGCTCCTACAATGAGCAGTTCTTC. Protein: CASSYDGSSYNEQFF.

The chain has TRBV7-2 and TRBJ1-1; no clear D. The CDR3 sequence is 12 residues long. V was clipped by 0 bases and J by 6 bases, with 5 bases between them. Per the germline V gene, CDR1 is SGHTA and CDR2 is FQGNSA. The CDR3 protein is CASSLARAEAFF. For the CDR3, the DNA is TGTGCCAGCAGCTTAGCGCGGGCTGAAGCTTTCTTT.

This clonotype was seen a handful of times. This chain connects TRBV30 to TRBJ2-7; D is unclear. This CDR3 is 11 amino acids long. Germline CDR1 is GTSNPN and CDR2 is SVGIG (reference sequence). Trimming took off 5 bases at V and 6 bases at J, with 11 bases between the two ends. CDR3 residues: CAWGPLREQYF. CDR3 nucleotide sequence: TGTGCCTGGGGCCCACTTCGCGAGCAGTACTTC.

Only a few counts were recorded for this clonotype. The V call is TRBV28, the J call TRBJ1-1; a weak D match, TRBD1 (6 bases). The CDR3 has 13 residues. The V end lost 4 bases, the J end lost 3 bases, and 9 bases lay between the germline ends. CDR1 is MDHEN and CDR2 is SYDVKM in the germline V gene. The CDR3 reads CASSSGQYTEAFF. CDR3 sequence (DNA): TGTGCCAGCAGTTCTGGACAGTACACTGAAGCTTTCTTT.

This clonotype was counted at least ten times. The V gene is TRBV9, the J gene TRBJ1-6; D call uncertain. The CDR3 is made up of 17 amino acids. V shed 0 bases and J shed 7 bases, with 17 bases lying between them. CDR1 and CDR2 (germline): SGDLS, YYNGEE. CDR3 sequence reads: CASSVAEASHENSPLHF. CDR3 coding DNA: TGTGCCAGCAGCGTAGCTGAGGCCTCTCATGAAAATTCACCCCTCCACTTT.

This clonotype was observed a handful of times. The gene calls are TRBV27 and TRBJ2-7; D not resolved. Germline lookup yields CDR1 MNHEY and CDR2 SMNVEV (reference sequence). The CDR3 length is 14 residues. The V and J ends lost 0 bases and 5 bases respectively, with 11 bases between them. This chain's CDR3 is CASSLSYNSNEQYF. The CDR3 DNA reads TGTGCCAGCAGTTTATCGTATAACAGCAACGAGCAGTACTTC.

In this sample, this clonotype turned up a few times. V usage is TRBV7-9 and J usage is TRBJ1-3; unclear D gene. Trimming removed 0 bases from V and 2 bases from J, with 2 bases in between. This CDR3 is 13 amino acids long. The germline gives CDR1 SEHNR, CDR2 FQNEAQ (reference sequence). CDR3 sequence (DNA): TGTGCCAGCAGCTTAGCCCCTGGAAACACCATATATTTT. This codes for CASSLAPGNTIYF. The full variable domain, completed using reference TRBV7-9 and TRBJ1-3, is DTGVSQNPRHKITKRGQNVTFRCDPISEHNRLYWYRQTLGQGPEFLTYFQNEAQLEKSRLLSDRFSAERPKGSFSTLEIQRTEQGDSAMYLCASSLAPGNTIYFGEGSWLTVV.

This sequence joins TRBV12-3 or TRBV12-4 and TRBJ1-5, with D tentatively TRBD1 (6 bases). The V gene lost 2 bases and the J gene lost 1 base, with 15 bases spanning the gap. This CDR3 has 17 amino acids. CDR3 loop: CASSLFGRGLSNQPQHF. The CDR3 DNA is TGTGCCAGCAGTTTATTTGGGCGGGGGCTAAGCAATCAGCCCCAGCATTTT.

The chain joins TRBV14 to TRBJ1-1, with D possibly matching TRBD1 (6 bases). The CDR3 is 16 amino acids. Per germline, CDR1 SGHDN and CDR2 FVKESK. V dropped 3 bases and J dropped 0 bases, with 14 bases sitting between them. For the CDR3, the DNA is TGTGCCAGCAGCCAGAGAGGGGGGTATATGAACACTGAAGCTTTCTTT. This gives the protein CASSQRGGYMNTEAFF.

This chain connects TRBV12-3 or TRBV12-4 to TRBJ2-7; D possibly corresponds to TRBD2 (5 bases). Trimming cost V 3 bases and J 3 bases, with 9 bases left between them. The CDR3 consists of 13 residues. The CDR3 bases are TGTGCCAGCAGTTTTGACTACTACTACGAGCAGTACTTC. Amino acids: CASSFDYYYEQYF.

This chain joins TRBV30 and TRBJ1-2; D not certain. This CDR3 has 15 residues. The V gene lost 0 bases and the J gene lost 8 bases, with 19 bases spanning the gap. Germline V gene data show CDR1 as GTSNPN and CDR2 as SVGIG (reference sequence). The CDR3 region is CAWSVGSVRRGGYTF. As DNA, the CDR3 is TGTGCCTGGAGTGTAGGCTCAGTTCGGCGGGGAGGCTACACCTTC.

In its sample, this clonotype was seen many times. The chain employs TRBV5-8 and TRBJ2-2, with 13 bases that match TRBD2. Germline CDR1 reads SGHTS; CDR2 reads YDEGEE. CDR3 length equals 21 residues. V gave up 4 bases and J gave up 6 bases; unmatched junction bases: 21. The CDR3 coding sequence is TGTGCCAGCAGCACCTGGGGACTAGCGGGAAGCCGTAACGAGAAACCCGGGGAGCTGTTTTTT. It yields the protein CASSTWGLAGSRNEKPGELFF.

This clonotype was observed at least ten times. The chain has TRBV7-3 and TRBJ2-1; D is unresolved. The V gene lost 1 base and the J gene lost 7 bases, with 23 bases spanning the gap. The germline V gene has CDR1 SGHTA and CDR2 FQGTGA. The CDR3 is made up of 18 amino acids. The CDR3 loop reads CASSLRHSVGPAPNEQFF. CDR3 coding DNA: TGTGCCAGCAGCTTAAGGCATTCCGTCGGACCCGCCCCTAATGAGCAGTTCTTC.

V gene TRBV12-3 or TRBV12-4 combines with J gene TRBJ1-5; a possible D gene is TRBD1 (5 bases). Trimming cost V 5 bases and J 3 bases, with 8 bases left between them. There are 13 residues in the CDR3. The CDR3 nucleotides read TGTGCCAGCAGTCCAGGGTTCAATCAGCCCCAGCATTTT. This codes for CASSPGFNQPQHF.

This clonotype was seen only a few times. The chain employs TRBV10-3 and TRBJ2-7; D not resolved. Germline V CDR1 and CDR2: ENHRY, SYGVKD. This CDR3 is 12 amino acids long. Trimming shortened V by 0 bases and J by 1 base, and 1 base separated the two germline ends. CDR3 sequence: CAISESSYEQYF. The CDR3 DNA is TGTGCCATCAGTGAGTCTTCCTACGAGCAGTACTTC.

This clonotype was detected only a few times. The genes are TRBV12-5 and TRBJ2-7; unclear D gene. The V gene lost 9 bases and the J gene lost 0 bases, with 6 bases spanning the gap. CDR1 is LGHNT and CDR2 is FRNRAP in the germline V gene. CDR3 length: 11 amino acids. The CDR3 loop is CASGFSYEQYF. In nucleotides, the CDR3 is TGTGCTAGCGGGTTCTCCTACGAGCAGTACTTC.

This clonotype was seen a few times. The CDR3 reads CASSLTGLDGYTF. DNA of the CDR3: TGTGCCAGCAGCTTAACTGGCCTAGATGGCTACACCTTC. The V gene is TRBV7-3, the J gene TRBJ1-2; D not certain. This CDR3 is built from 13 residues. Trimming left V 0 bases short and J 6 bases short, with 8 bases between. Germline CDR1 and CDR2: SGHTA and FQGTGA.

The genes are TRBV12-3 or TRBV12-4 and TRBJ1-5, with D uncertain. This CDR3 spans 14 amino acids. Trimming left V 9 bases short and J 5 bases short, with 17 bases between. CDR3 in amino acids: CARSRGAPHQPQHF. The CDR3 DNA follows: TGTGCCAGATCCCGGGGAGCCCCCCATCAGCCCCAGCATTTT.

This clonotype has a count of ten or more. V is TRBV19 and J is TRBJ1-5; 8 bases map to TRBD1. The CDR3 totals 14 residues. Looked up from germline, CDR1 is LNHDA and CDR2 is SQIVND (reference sequence). The ends lost 6 bases at V and 2 bases at J; junction bases unmatched: 3. CDR3 bases: TGTGCCAGTAGGACGACAGGGGGCAATCAGCCCCAGCATTTT. It encodes CASRTTGGNQPQHF.